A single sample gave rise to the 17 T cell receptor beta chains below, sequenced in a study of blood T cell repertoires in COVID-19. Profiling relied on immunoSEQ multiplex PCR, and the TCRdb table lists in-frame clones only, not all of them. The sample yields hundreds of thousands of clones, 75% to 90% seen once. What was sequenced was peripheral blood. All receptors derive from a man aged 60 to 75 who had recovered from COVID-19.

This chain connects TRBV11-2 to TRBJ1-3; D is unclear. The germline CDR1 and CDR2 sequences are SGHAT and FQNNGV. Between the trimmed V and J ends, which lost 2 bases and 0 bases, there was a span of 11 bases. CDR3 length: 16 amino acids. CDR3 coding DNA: TGTGCCAGCAGCTTACAATTCTCTAGCTCTGGAAACACCATATATTTT. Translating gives CASSLQFSSSGNTIYF.

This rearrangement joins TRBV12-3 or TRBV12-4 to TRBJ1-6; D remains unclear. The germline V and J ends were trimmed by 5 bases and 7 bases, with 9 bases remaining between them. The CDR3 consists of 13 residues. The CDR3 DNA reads TGTGCCAGCAGTCCACTTATCAATTCACCCCTCCACTTT. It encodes CASSPLINSPLHF.

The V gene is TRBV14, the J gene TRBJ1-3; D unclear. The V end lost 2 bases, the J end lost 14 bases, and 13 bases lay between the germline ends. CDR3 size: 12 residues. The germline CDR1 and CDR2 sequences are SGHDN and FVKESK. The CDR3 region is CASSQWAPYLYF. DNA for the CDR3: TGTGCCAGCAGCCAATGGGCCCCATACCTATATTTT.

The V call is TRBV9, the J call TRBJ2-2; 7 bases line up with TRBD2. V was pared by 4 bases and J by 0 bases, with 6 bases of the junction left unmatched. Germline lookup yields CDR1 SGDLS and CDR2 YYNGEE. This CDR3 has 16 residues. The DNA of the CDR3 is TGTGCCAGCAGCTTCGGCGGGGGTACGAACACCGGGGAGCTGTTTTTT. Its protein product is CASSFGGGTNTGELFF.

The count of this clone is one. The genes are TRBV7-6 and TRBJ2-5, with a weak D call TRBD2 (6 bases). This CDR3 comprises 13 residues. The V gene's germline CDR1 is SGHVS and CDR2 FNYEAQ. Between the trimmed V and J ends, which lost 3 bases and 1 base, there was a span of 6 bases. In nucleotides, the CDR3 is TGTGCCAGCAGCTTTAGCGGCCAAGAGACCCAGTACTTC. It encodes CASSFSGQETQYF. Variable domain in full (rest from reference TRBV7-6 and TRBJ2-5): GAGVSQSPRYKVTKRGQDVALRCDPISGHVSLYWYRQALGQGPEFLTYFNYEAQQDKSGLPNDRFSAERPEGSISTLTIQRTEQRDSAMYRCASSFSGQETQYFGPGTRLLVL.

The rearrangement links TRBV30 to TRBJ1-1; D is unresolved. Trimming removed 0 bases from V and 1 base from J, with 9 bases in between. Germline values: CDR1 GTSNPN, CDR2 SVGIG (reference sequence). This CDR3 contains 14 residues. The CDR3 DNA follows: TGTGCCTGGAGTGTAAGCGGAGGGAACACTGAAGCTTTCTTT. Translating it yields CAWSVSGGNTEAFF.

The CDR3 region is CASSFTNSGNTIYF. Here the CDR3 DNA reads TGTGCCAGCAGCTTTACAAACTCTGGAAACACCATATATTTT. V gene TRBV7-8 combines with J gene TRBJ1-3; unclear D gene. This CDR3 contains 14 residues. Germline CDR1 reads SGHVS; CDR2 reads FQNEAQ. V was shortened by 3 bases and J by 0 bases, with 6 bases between the two germline ends.

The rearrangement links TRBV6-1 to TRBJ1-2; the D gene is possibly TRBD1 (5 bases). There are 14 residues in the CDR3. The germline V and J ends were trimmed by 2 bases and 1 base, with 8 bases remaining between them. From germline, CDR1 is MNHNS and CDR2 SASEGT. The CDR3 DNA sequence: TGTGCCAGCAGTGAAAGGGGCCGTAACTATGGCTACACCTTC. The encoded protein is CASSERGRNYGYTF.

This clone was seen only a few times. The CDR3, as DNA: TGTGCCAGCAGTTCCGGGACTAGCCAAAACGAGCAGTACTTC. It translates to CASSSGTSQNEQYF. V and J are TRBV6-2 or TRBV6-3 and TRBJ2-7; 9 positions agree with TRBD2. Germline trimming cut 4 bases from V and 5 bases from J; bases unmatched to any gene: 6. Germline V gives CDR1 MNHEY, CDR2 SVGEGT. The CDR3 sequence is 14 residues long.

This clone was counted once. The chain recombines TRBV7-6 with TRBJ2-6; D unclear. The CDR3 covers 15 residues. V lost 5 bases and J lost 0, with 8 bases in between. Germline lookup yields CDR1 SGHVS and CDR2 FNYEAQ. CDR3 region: CASSQTFSGANVLTF. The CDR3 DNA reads TGTGCCAGCAGCCAGACTTTCTCTGGGGCCAACGTCCTGACTTTC.

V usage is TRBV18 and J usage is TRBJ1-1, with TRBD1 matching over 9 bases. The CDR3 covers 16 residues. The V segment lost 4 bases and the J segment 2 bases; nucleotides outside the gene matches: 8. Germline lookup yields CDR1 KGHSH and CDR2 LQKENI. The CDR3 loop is CASSLQGAGYNTEAFF. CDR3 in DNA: TGTGCCAGCTCACTACAGGGGGCAGGTTATAACACTGAAGCTTTCTTT.

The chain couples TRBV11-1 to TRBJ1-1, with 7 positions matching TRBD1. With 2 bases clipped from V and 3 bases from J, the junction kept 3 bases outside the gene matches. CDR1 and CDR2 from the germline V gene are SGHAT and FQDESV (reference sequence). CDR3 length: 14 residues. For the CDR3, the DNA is TGTGCCAGCAGCTTAACAGGGGTTGACACTGAAGCTTTCTTT. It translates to CASSLTGVDTEAFF.

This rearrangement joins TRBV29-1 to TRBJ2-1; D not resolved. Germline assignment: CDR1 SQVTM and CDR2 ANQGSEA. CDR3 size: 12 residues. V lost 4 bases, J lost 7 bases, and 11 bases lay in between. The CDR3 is CSVVSKENEQFF. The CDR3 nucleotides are TGCAGCGTTGTATCAAAGGAGAATGAGCAGTTCTTC.

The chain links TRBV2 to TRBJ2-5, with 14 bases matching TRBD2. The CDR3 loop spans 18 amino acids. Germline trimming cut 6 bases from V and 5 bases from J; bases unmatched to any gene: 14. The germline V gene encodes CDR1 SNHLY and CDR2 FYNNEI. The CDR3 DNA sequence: TGTGCCAGCAGACCGGGACTAGCGGGGGTCCCGCCGGGGGAGACCCAGTACTTC. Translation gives CASRPGLAGVPPGETQYF.

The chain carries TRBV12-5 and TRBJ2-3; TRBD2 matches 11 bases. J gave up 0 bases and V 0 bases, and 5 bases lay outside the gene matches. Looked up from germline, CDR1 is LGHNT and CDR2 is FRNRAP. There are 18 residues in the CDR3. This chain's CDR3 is CASGLVLAGGPSTDTQYF. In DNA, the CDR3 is TGTGCTAGTGGTTTGGTTTTAGCGGGGGGGCCTAGCACAGATACGCAGTATTTT.

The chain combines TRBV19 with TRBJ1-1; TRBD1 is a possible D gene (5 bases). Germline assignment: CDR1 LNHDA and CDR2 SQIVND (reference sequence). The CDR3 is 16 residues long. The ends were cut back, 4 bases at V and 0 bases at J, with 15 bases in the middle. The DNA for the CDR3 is TGTGCCAGTAGTAGCCTCCCGGGGGGTTTGAACACTGAAGCTTTCTTT. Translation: CASSSLPGGLNTEAFF.

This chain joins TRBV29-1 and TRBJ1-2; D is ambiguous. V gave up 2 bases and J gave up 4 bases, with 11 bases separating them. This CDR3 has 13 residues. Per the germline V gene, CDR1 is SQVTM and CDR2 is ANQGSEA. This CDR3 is CSVEQASGYGYTF. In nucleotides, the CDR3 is TGCAGCGTTGAACAGGCCTCTGGCTATGGCTACACCTTC.